The 27 T cell receptor beta chains given below trace back to one sample, sequenced in a study of T cell clones after liver transplantation. Method: immunoSEQ multiplex PCR; TCRdb's copy keeps in-frame clones and lacks some. The sample has roughly 100,000 clones, under 90% seen once. Sample: CD4+ T cells from blood, taken around 49 months after liver transplant. The source of these receptors is a human patient who received a liver transplant. Some T cells may be provided by the graft donor.

The V call is TRBV21-1, the J call TRBJ2-5; TRBD1 is the table's D call, not checked against the DNA. TRBV21-1 is a pseudogene locus. This CDR3 has 16 residues. CDR3 bases: TGTGCCAGCAACTGTGAGGGGGTAAGTCCCCAAGAGACCCAGTACTTC. This codes for CASNCEGVSPQETQYF.

The gene calls are TRBV27 and TRBJ1-6, with 10 bases identical to TRBD1. V shed 6 bases and J 8 bases; nucleotides not matched to a gene: 7. The CDR3 extends over 15 amino acids. Germline V gene data show CDR1 as MNHEY and CDR2 as SMNVEV (reference sequence). The CDR3 here is CASSRTGTGDSPLHF. The CDR3 nucleotides are TGTGCCAGCAGCCGAACCGGGACAGGGGATTCACCCCTCCACTTT.

This chain uses TRBV7-6 with TRBJ1-1, with a weak D call TRBD1 (6 bases). The CDR3 has 18 residues. Trimming shortened V by 3 bases and J by 6 bases, and 26 bases separated the two germline ends. Germline V gene sequence: CDR1 SGHVS, CDR2 FNYEAQ. The CDR3 nucleotides are TGTGCCAGCAGCTTGATCTTTGGGGGCGAAGGATTGGTCGCTGAAGCTTTCTTT. Translating gives CASSLIFGGEGLVAEAFF.

The J gene is TRBJ1-1, the V gene TRBV19; D remains unclear. Trimming pared 5 bases from V and 7 bases from J, leaving 8 bases between. CDR3 length: 11 amino acids. Germline V gene lookup returns CDR1 LNHDA and CDR2 SQIVND (reference sequence). The CDR3 DNA reads as TGTGCCAGTAGTCAGTGGAGTGAAGCTTTCTTT. It is translated as CASSQWSEAFF.

The chain carries TRBV28 and TRBJ1-1; D call uncertain. V was pared by 2 bases and J by 3 bases, with 13 bases between. The length of the CDR3 is 15 residues. CDR1 MDHEN and CDR2 SYDVKM come from the germline V gene. The CDR3 region has the DNA TGTGCCAGCAGTTTAATTTTGGGTGTGCACACTGAAGCTTTCTTT. It translates to CASSLILGVHTEAFF.

Concerning this clone: The DNA is omitted, as the CDR3 cannot be located on it reliably, and the CDR3 follows TCRdb's listing. The chain is built from TRBV27 and TRBJ1-5; TRBD1 was called by the table and not checked on the DNA. The CDR3 region is 16 residues in length, termini included. CDR1 is MNHEY and CDR2 is SMNVEV in the germline V gene (reference sequence). This CDR3 reads CASSSSTGLSNQPQHF.

The chain combines TRBV7-9 with TRBJ1-6, with unresolved D. The CDR3 is 12 amino acids. CDR1 and CDR2 from the germline V gene are SEHNR and FQNEAQ (reference sequence). Trimming pared 5 bases from V and 8 bases from J, leaving 7 bases between. The CDR3 is CASSRLDSPLHF. CDR3 DNA: TGTGCCAGCAGCCGACTCGATTCACCCCTCCACTTT.

The chain has TRBV9 and TRBJ2-2; 7 nucleotides match TRBD2. Germline V gene lookup returns CDR1 SGDLS and CDR2 YYNGEE. V trimming: 0 bases; J trimming: 2 bases; junction bases outside the gene matches: 4. This CDR3 spans 16 amino acids. The CDR3: CASSVAASGNTGELFF. DNA of the CDR3: TGTGCCAGCAGCGTAGCGGCTAGCGGTAACACCGGGGAGCTGTTTTTT.

This chain connects TRBV29-1 to TRBJ1-4; 10 bases align to TRBD1. Per germline, CDR1 SQVTM and CDR2 ANQGSEA. This CDR3 contains 14 residues. With 4 bases clipped from V and 2 bases from J, the junction kept 1 base outside the gene matches. The CDR3 is CSVGQGATNEKLFF. The CDR3 region has the DNA TGCAGCGTTGGACAGGGGGCGACTAATGAAAAACTGTTTTTT.

This clone has just one count. The CDR3 region is CATQGGTGNTIYF. The CDR3 nucleotides are TGCGCCACCCAGGGAGGGACTGGAAACACCATATATTTT. The genes are TRBV10-1 and TRBJ1-3; D possibly corresponds to TRBD1 (5 bases). Germline CDR1 and CDR2: WNHNN and SYGVQD (reference sequence). The CDR3 totals 13 residues. Trimming pared 10 bases from V and 2 bases from J, leaving 12 bases between.

This clone was seen a handful of times. V usage is TRBV5-1 and J usage is TRBJ2-7; D not certain. From germline, CDR1 is SGHRS and CDR2 YFSETQ. The CDR3 is 20 residues long. V lost 0 bases to trimming and J lost 0 bases, with 25 bases between them. CDR3 residues: CASSLERSLLPTISSYEQYF. In nucleotides, the CDR3 is TGCGCCAGCAGCTTGGAGAGGTCCCTCCTGCCGACCATAAGCTCCTACGAGCAGTACTTC.

Only one count was recorded for this clone. CDR3 sequence: CASSESQLRTDTQYF. CDR3 sequence (DNA): TGCGCCAGCAGTGAGTCCCAACTACGTACAGATACGCAGTATTTT. The rearrangement uses TRBV10-1 and TRBJ2-3; no firm D call. The CDR3 has 15 residues. Germline V gene lookup returns CDR1 WNHNN and CDR2 SYGVQD (reference sequence). Trimming stripped 0 bases from V and 3 bases from J, with 10 bases between.

This clone occurred a few times. This chain connects TRBV10-3 to TRBJ1-5, with 7 bases lining up with TRBD1. Germline V gene lookup returns CDR1 ENHRY and CDR2 SYGVKD. The CDR3 runs to 13 residues. V lost 9 bases and J lost 5; bases outside the gene matches: 7. CDR3 protein: CAISGQADQPQHF. In nucleotides, the CDR3 is TGTGCCATTTCAGGACAGGCTGATCAGCCCCAGCATTTT.

CDR3 protein: CASSGTAGGPSEQFF. Written as DNA, the CDR3 is TGTGCCAGCAGTGGGACAGCGGGAGGGCCAAGTGAGCAGTTCTTC. V gene TRBV6-6 combines with J gene TRBJ2-1; TRBD2 matches 10 bases. Losses at the gene ends were 5 bases for V and 9 bases for J; bases not matched to a gene: 10. Germline CDR1 MNHNY, CDR2 SVGAGI (reference sequence). The CDR3 sequence is 15 residues long.

This chain links TRBV7-8 with TRBJ2-2; tentative D call: TRBD2 (5 bases). Germline CDR1 SGHVS, CDR2 FQNEAQ. This CDR3 comprises 15 residues. Deletions cut 5 bases from V and 6 bases from J, with 16 bases between. The DNA of the CDR3 is TGTGCCAGCAGCCCTCGGTCTCGGCGGGCCGGGGAGCTGTTTTTT. It translates to CASSPRSRRAGELFF.

This clone was found a few times. This rearrangement joins TRBV27 to TRBJ1-2; 8 bases map to TRBD1. V shed 4 bases, J shed 7 bases, and the junction held 11 bases outside the gene matches. This CDR3 comprises 15 residues. From germline, CDR1 is MNHEY and CDR2 SMNVEV (reference sequence). The CDR3 spells CASSSPGQVGTGYTF. The CDR3 region has the DNA TGTGCCAGCAGTTCTCCGGGACAGGTCGGCACTGGCTACACCTTC.

The table lists this clone with many counts. The chain has TRBV4-2 and TRBJ2-2; 7 bases map to TRBD2. After removal of 1 base from V and 0 bases from J, the junction contained 14 bases not matched to a gene. This CDR3 is 20 amino acids long. Germline V gene sequence: CDR1 LGHNA, CDR2 YNFKEQ. CDR3 in amino acids: CASSQGLGGTTRTNTGELFF. CDR3 coding DNA: TGTGCCAGCAGCCAAGGTCTGGGCGGGACTACCAGGACGAACACCGGGGAGCTGTTTTTT.

V usage is TRBV9 and J usage is TRBJ2-7, with a possible D match to TRBD1 (6 bases). The V and J ends lost 3 bases and 5 bases respectively, with 21 bases between them. The CDR3 loop spans 16 amino acids. CDR1 is SGDLS and CDR2 is YYNGEE in the germline V gene. This chain's CDR3 is CASSASGTPVYHEQYF. The CDR3 DNA reads TGTGCCAGCAGCGCCTCCGGGACACCTGTGTACCACGAGCAGTACTTC.

The chain couples TRBV6-5 to TRBJ1-4; possibly TRBD1 for D (5 bases). V lost 0 bases to trimming and J lost 4 bases, with 9 bases between them. Germline values: CDR1 MNHEY, CDR2 SVGAGI. The CDR3 is 15 amino acids. The CDR3 loop is CASSYSGAVNEKLFF. DNA for the CDR3: TGTGCCAGCAGTTACTCAGGGGCCGTTAATGAAAAACTGTTTTTT.

The rearrangement joins TRBV9 to TRBJ2-5; D unclear. Trimming left V 0 bases short and J 5 bases short, with 8 bases between. The CDR3 extends over 13 amino acids. CDR1 is SGDLS and CDR2 is YYNGEE in the germline V gene. The DNA of the CDR3 is TGTGCCAGCAGCGTAGTCTCTGGGGAGACCCAGTACTTC. It specifies CASSVVSGETQYF.

The chain uses TRBV5-5 and TRBJ2-5; D unresolved. The germline V and J ends were trimmed by 2 bases and 6 bases, with 11 bases remaining between them. Germline CDR1 SGHKS, CDR2 YYEKEE (reference sequence). This CDR3 is built from 13 residues. CDR3 residues: CASSFSGLKTQYF. In DNA, the CDR3 is TGTGCCAGCAGCTTCTCCGGCCTTAAGACCCAGTACTTC.

The V call is TRBV4-2, the J call TRBJ1-2; 8 bases fit TRBD1. In germline, CDR1 is LGHNA, CDR2 YNFKEQ. The CDR3 runs to 17 residues. V lost 2 bases and J lost 4; bases outside the gene matches: 12. The CDR3 sequence is CASSQTANRGEGYGYTF. For the CDR3, the DNA is TGTGCCAGCAGCCAAACTGCGAACAGGGGGGAAGGCTATGGCTACACCTTC.

This chain joins TRBV7-9 and TRBJ1-3, with 7 bases lining up with TRBD1. Per the germline V gene, CDR1 is SEHNR and CDR2 is FQNEAQ (reference sequence). The CDR3 loop spans 15 amino acids. The V segment lost 5 bases and the J segment 1 base; nucleotides outside the gene matches: 5. The CDR3 coding sequence is TGTGCCAGCAGCACGGCGACAGGGTCTGGAAACACCATATATTTT. Residues: CASSTATGSGNTIYF.

V and J are TRBV7-9 and TRBJ2-5, with 8 bases aligning to TRBD2. Per germline, CDR1 SEHNR and CDR2 FQNEAQ (reference sequence). This CDR3 comprises 17 residues. The ends lost 6 bases at V and 0 bases at J; junction bases unmatched: 12. CDR3 region: CASSPGLWRGDQETQYF. The CDR3 DNA reads TGTGCCAGCAGTCCCGGGCTCTGGCGGGGGGACCAAGAGACCCAGTACTTC.

This chain uses TRBV4-3 with TRBJ2-2, with 7 bases matching TRBD1. The V gene's germline CDR1 is LGHNA and CDR2 YSLEER. Trimming at V came to 3 bases and at J to 8 bases, leaving 9 bases not matched to a gene. The CDR3 is 15 amino acids. Here the CDR3 reads CASSQDDRVGGELFF. The CDR3 coding sequence is TGCGCCAGCAGCCAGGATGACAGGGTCGGAGGGGAGCTGTTTTTT.

The chain employs TRBV30 and TRBJ1-2, with TRBD1 identical over 7 bases. The CDR3 has 14 amino acids. With V trimmed by 2 bases and J by 2 bases, 5 bases remained unmatched. Germline V gene lookup returns CDR1 GTSNPN and CDR2 SVGIG (reference sequence). In DNA form, the CDR3 reads TGTGCCTGGAGTTTAAGACAGGGAAACTATGGCTACACCTTC. It codes for CAWSLRQGNYGYTF.

This chain joins TRBV10-3 and TRBJ2-1, with 10 bases matching TRBD2. Germline V gene data show CDR1 as ENHRY and CDR2 as SYGVKD. This CDR3 spans 15 amino acids. V shed 2 bases, J shed 7 bases, and the junction held 5 bases outside the gene matches. DNA for the CDR3: TGTGCCATCAGTGAGGTTAGCGGGAGGTCGAATGAGCAGTTCTTC. Translating gives CAISEVSGRSNEQFF.